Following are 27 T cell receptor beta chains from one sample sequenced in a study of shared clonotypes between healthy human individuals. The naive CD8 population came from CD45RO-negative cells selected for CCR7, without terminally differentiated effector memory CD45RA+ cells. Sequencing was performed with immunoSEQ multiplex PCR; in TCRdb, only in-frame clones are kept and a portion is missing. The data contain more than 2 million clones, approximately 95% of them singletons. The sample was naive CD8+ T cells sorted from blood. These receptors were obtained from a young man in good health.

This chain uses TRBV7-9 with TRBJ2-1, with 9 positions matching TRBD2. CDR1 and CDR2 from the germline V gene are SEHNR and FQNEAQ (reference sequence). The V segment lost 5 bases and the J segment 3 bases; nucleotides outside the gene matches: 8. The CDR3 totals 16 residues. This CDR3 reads CASSPAASGNYNEQFF. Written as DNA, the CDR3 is TGTGCCAGCAGCCCCGCGGCTAGCGGGAACTACAATGAGCAGTTCTTC.

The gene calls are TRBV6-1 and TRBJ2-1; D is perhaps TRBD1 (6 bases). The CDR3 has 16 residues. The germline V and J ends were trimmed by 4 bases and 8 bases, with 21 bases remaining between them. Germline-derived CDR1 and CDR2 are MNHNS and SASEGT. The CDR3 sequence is CASSALTGRGIDEQFF. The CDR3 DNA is TGTGCCAGCAGTGCTCTGACGGGCAGGGGTATCGATGAGCAGTTCTTC.

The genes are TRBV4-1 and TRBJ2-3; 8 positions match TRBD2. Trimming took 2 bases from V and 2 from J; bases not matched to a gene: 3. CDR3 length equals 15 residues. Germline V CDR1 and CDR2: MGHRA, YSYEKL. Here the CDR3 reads CASSQYGGDTDTQYF. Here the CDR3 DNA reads TGCGCCAGCAGCCAATACGGGGGGGACACAGATACGCAGTATTTT.

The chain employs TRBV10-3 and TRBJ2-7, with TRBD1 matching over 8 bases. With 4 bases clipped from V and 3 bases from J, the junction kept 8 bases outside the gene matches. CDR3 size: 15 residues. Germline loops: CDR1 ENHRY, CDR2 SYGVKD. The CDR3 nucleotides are TGTGCCATCAGTGTGGGTTTTGACAGGGGCTACGAGCAGTACTTC. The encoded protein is CAISVGFDRGYEQYF.

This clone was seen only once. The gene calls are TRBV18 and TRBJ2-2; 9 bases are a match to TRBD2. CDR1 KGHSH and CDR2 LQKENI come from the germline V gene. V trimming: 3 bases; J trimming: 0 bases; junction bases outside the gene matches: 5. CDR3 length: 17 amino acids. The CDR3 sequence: CASSPTTSGPNTGELFF. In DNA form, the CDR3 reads TGTGCCAGCTCACCTACCACTAGCGGGCCGAACACCGGGGAGCTGTTTTTT.

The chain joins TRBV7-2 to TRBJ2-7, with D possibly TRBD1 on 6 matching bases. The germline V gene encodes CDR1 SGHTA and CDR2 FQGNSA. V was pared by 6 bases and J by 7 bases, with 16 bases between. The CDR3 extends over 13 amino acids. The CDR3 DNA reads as TGTGCCAGCAGTCAGACAGGCGTAAGTGAGCAGTACTTC. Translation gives CASSQTGVSEQYF.

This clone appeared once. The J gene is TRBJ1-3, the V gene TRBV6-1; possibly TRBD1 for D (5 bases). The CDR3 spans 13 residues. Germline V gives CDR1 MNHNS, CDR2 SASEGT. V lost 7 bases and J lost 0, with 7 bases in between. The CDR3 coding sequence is TGTGCCAGCACGGACAACTCTGGAAACACCATATATTTT. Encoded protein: CASTDNSGNTIYF.

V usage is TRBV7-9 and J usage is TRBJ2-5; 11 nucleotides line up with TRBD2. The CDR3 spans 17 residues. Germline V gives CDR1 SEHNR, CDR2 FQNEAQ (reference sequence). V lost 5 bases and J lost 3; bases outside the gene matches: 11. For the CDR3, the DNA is TGTGCCAGCAGCGTGGGGCGACTACTAGCGGGAGAAGAGACCCAGTACTTC. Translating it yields CASSVGRLLAGEETQYF.

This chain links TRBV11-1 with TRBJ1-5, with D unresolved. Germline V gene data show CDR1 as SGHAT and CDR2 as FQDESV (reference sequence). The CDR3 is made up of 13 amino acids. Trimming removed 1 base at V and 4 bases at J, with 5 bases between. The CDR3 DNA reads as TGTGCCAGCAGCTTAGGGGCGAATCAGCCCCAGCATTTT. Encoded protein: CASSLGANQPQHF.

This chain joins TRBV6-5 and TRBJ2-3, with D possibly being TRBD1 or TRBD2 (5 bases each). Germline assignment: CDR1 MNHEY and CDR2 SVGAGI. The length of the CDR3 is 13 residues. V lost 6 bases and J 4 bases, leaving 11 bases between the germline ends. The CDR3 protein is CASRDGAPDTQYF. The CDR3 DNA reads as TGTGCCAGCAGGGACGGGGCCCCAGATACGCAGTATTTT.

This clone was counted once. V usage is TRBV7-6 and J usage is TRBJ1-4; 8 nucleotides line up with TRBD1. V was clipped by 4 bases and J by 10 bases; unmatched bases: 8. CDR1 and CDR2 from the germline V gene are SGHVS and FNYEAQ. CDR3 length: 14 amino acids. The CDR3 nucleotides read TGTGCCAGCAGCTCGGGACAGGACAAGGGAAAACTGTTTTTT. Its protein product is CASSSGQDKGKLFF.

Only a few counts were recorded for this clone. CDR3 in DNA: TGTGCCAGCAGCAAGGTGGATCAGCCCCAGCATTTT. Protein sequence: CASSKVDQPQHF. The chain links TRBV5-6 to TRBJ1-5; no definite D call. Germline CDR1 is SGHDT and CDR2 is YYEEEE. The germline V and J ends were trimmed by 4 bases and 5 bases, with 7 bases remaining between them. This CDR3 comprises 12 residues.

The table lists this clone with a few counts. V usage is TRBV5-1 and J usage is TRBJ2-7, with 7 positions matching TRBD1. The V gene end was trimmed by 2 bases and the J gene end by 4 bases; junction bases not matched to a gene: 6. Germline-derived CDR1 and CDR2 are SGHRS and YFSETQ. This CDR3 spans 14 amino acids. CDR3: CASSFGRGLYEQYF. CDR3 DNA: TGCGCCAGCAGCTTCGGCAGGGGGTTGTACGAGCAGTACTTC.

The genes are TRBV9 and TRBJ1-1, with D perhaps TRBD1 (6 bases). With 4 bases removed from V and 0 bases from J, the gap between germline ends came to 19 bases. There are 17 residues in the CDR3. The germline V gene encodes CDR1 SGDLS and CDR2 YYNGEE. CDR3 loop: CASSPLANRAMNTEAFF. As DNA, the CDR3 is TGTGCCAGCAGCCCCCTGGCTAACAGGGCGATGAACACTGAAGCTTTCTTT.

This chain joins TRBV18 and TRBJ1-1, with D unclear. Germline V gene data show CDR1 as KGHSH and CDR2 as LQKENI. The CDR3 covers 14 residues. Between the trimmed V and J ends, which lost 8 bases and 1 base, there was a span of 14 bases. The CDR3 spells CASSNPRRNTEAFF. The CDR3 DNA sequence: TGTGCCAGCAGTAATCCTCGCCGGAACACTGAAGCTTTCTTT. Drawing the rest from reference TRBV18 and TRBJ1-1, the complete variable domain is NAGVMQNPRHLVRRRGQEARLRCSPMKGHSHVYWYRQLPEEGLKFMVYLQKENIIDESGMPKERFSAEFPKEGPSILRIQQVVRGDSAAYFCASSNPRRNTEAFFGQGTRLTVV.

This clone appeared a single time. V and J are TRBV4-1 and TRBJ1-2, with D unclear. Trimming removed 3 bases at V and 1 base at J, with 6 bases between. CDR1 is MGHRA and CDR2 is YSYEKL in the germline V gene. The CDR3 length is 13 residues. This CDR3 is CASSQVLNYGYTF. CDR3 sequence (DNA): TGCGCCAGCAGCCAGGTTCTTAACTATGGCTACACCTTC.

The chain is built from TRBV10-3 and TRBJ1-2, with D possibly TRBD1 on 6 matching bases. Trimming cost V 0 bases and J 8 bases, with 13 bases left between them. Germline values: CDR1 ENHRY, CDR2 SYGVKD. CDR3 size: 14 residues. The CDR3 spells CAISESVQGSGYTF. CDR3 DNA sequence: TGTGCCATCAGTGAGTCGGTTCAGGGGAGCGGCTACACCTTC.

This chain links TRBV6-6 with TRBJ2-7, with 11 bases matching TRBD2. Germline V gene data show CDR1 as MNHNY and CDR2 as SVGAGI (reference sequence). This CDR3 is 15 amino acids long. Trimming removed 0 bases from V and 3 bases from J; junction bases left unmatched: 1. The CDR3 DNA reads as TGTGCCAGCAGTTACTCGCTAGCGGGAGGCTACGAGCAGTACTTC. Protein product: CASSYSLAGGYEQYF.

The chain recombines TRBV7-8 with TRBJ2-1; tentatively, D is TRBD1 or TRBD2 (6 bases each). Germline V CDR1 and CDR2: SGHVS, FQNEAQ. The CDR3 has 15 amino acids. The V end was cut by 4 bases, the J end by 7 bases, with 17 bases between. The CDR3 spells CASSYPGAGFNEQFF. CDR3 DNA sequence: TGTGCCAGCAGCTACCCGGGGGCTGGTTTTAATGAGCAGTTCTTC.

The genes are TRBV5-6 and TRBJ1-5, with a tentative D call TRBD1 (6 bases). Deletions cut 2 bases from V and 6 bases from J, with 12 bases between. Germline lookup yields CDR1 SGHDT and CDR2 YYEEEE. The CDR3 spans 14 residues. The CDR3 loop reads CASSFEGGGQPQHF. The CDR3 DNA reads TGTGCCAGCAGCTTCGAAGGGGGTGGTCAGCCCCAGCATTTT.

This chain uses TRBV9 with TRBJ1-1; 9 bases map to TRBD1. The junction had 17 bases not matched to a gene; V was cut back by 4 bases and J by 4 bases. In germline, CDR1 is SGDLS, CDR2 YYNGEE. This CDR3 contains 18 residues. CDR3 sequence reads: CASSPFPGTGFGATEAFF. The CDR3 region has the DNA TGTGCCAGCAGCCCTTTCCCCGGGACAGGGTTCGGGGCCACTGAAGCTTTCTTT. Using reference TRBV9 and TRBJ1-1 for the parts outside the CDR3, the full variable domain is DSGVTQTPKHLITATGQRVTLRCSPRSGDLSVYWYQQSLDQGLQFLIQYYNGEERAKGNILERFSAQQFPDLHSELNLSSLELGDSALYFCASSPFPGTGFGATEAFFGQGTRLTVV.

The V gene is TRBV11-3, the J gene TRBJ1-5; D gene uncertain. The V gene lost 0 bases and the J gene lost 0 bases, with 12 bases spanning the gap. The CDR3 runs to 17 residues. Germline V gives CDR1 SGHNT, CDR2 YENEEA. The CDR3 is CASSLDPPVDSNQPQHF. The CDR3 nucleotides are TGTGCCAGCAGCTTAGACCCCCCAGTGGATAGCAATCAGCCCCAGCATTTT. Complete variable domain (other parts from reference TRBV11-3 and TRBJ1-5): EAGVVQSPRYKIIEKKQPVAFWCNPISGHNTLYWYLQNLGQGPELLIRYENEEAVDDSQLPKDRFSAERLKGVDSTLKIQPAELGDSAVYLCASSLDPPVDSNQPQHFGDGTRLSIL.

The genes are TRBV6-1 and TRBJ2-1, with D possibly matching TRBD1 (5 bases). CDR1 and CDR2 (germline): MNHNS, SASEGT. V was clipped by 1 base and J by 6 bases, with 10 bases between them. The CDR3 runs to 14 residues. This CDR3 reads CASSEDLTVNEQFF. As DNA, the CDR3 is TGTGCCAGCAGTGAAGATCTGACAGTCAATGAGCAGTTCTTC.

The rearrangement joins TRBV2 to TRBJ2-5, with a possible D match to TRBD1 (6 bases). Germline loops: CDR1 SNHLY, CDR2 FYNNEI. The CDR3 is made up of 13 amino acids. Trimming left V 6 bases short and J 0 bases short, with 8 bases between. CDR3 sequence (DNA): TGTGCCAGCAGAACAGGGAACCAAGAGACCCAGTACTTC. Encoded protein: CASRTGNQETQYF.

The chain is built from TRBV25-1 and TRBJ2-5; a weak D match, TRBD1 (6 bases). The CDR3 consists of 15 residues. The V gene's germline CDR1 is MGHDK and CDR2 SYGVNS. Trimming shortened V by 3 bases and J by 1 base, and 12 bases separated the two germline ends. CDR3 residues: CASSDSGHIQETQYF. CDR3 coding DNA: TGTGCCAGCAGTGATTCGGGACACATCCAAGAGACCCAGTACTTC.

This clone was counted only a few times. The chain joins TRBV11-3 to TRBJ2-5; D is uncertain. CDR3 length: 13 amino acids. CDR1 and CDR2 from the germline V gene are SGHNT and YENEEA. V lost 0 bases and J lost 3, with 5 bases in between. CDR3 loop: CASSLDTEETQYF. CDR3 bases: TGTGCCAGCAGCTTAGATACAGAAGAGACCCAGTACTTC.

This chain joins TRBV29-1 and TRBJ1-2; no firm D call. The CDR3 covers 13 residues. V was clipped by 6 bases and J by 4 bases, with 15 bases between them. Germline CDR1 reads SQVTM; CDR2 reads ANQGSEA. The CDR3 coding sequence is TGCAGCGTCGCGGACTCGGGGTTCTATGGCTACACCTTC. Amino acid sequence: CSVADSGFYGYTF. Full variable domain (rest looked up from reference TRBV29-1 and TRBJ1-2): SAVISQKPSRDICQRGTSLTIQCQVDSQVTMMFWYRQQPGQSLTLIATANQGSEATYESGFVIDKFPISRPNLTFSTLTVSNMSPEDSSIYLCSVADSGFYGYTFGSGTRLTVV.